This T cell receptor (beta chain) is from a study of CD8 T cells in Susac syndrome. CD8+ and CD4+ T cells from blood underwent TCR beta sequencing, which was carried out in a high-throughput format. RNA in amounts of roughly 0.5 to 1 ug was reverse transcribed with random hexamers. MiXCR, run by TCRdb on the immunoSEQ multiplex PCR reads, gives a single entry per CDR3 protein. The sample lists some 120,000 distinct CDR3 sequences, under 95% occurring once. CDR1 is LNHDA, CDR2 SQIVND, per germline (reference sequence). The CDR3 has 14 amino acids. With V trimmed by 7 bases and J by 4 bases, 3 bases remained unmatched.

The chain combines TRBV19 with TRBJ2-1, with 11 bases aligning to TRBD2. The sequenced sample consisted of CD8+ T cells from PBMCs. The clonotype was recovered from a human donor with multiple sclerosis. CDR3 in DNA: TGTGCCAGTACAATAGCGGGGGGGTACAATGAGCAGTTCTTC. Amino acid sequence: CASTIAGGYNEQFF.